Listed here is a single T cell receptor beta chain. Its antigen is unknown. One base away there is no much larger clone; base qualities are not given. CDR1 and CDR2, per the germline V gene, are SGHVS and FQNEAQ. Deletion took 1 base off V and 3 bases off J, with a span of 15 bases between the germline ends. There are 17 amino acids in the CDR3, from cysteine to phenylalanine inclusive. Here the CDR3 DNA is all that survives: 51 bases in frame from base 1. These data belong to a study of blood T cell repertoires in COVID-19 (dated by TCRdb to about 2020). At the level of the whole study: Samples from collaborators originated in the United States, Italy and Spain and spanned both the acute and convalescent phases of COVID-19. The material from the prospective study consisted of cDNA or gDNA derived from T cells, B-cell-depleted T cells, or PBMCs. The dataset comprised deeply sampled blood TCRbeta repertoires from subjects exposed to, actively infected with, or recovered from COVID-19. The repertoires were released in a freely available public database meant as a resource for research on the immune response to SARS-CoV-2. Samples came from the ongoing ImmuneRACE study (first 160 participants) plus 1,254 subjects from 6 global collaborators. Nearly every sample came with metadata listing a de-identified subject ID, COVID-19 status, age in years and sex. Where available, HLA class I and class II types were taken from metadata supplied by the sample provider and were not determined by assay-based typing. Points the paper makes about the study in general: The quantity of clinical and demographic metadata differed by source and by participant and was supplied without curation.

The immunoSEQ Assay, a bias-controlled multiplex PCR, was used to amplify TCRbeta CDR3 regions from genomic DNA. The paper's processing steps were these. The number of nucleated cells in each sample was estimated by amplification of reference gene primers within the assay. To quantify the absolute abundance of each unique TCRbeta CDR3 rearrangement, sequence reads were collapsed and filtered. For each sample, productive Simpson clonality was calculated as the square root of Simpson's diversity index over productive rearrangements. Here the immuneACCESS table is served through TCRdb, limited to in-frame sequences with V and J called. Missing clones are a known gap in these copies; in checked studies unresolved V genes cover under half, and the rest lacks a known reason. The DNA was the basis for D and trimming; V, J and clone size are from that table. The sample yields roughly 180,000 clones; roughly 82% were counted once. The top ten hold approximately 12% of the sample.

Enrolling through a virtual design, the prospective study's participants ranged in age from roughly 18 to 90 years and lived across 24 United States geographic areas. In the prospective study, cohorts were assigned on the basis of participant-reported clinical history obtained from a screening survey and a study questionnaire. ImmuneRACE Cohort 3 recovered participants were defined by two consecutive negative NP/OP PCR tests, healthcare professional clearance, or symptom resolution. In the prospective study, whole blood, serum and a nasopharyngeal or oropharyngeal swab were collected from each participant by mobile phlebotomists. Participants in the prospective study had the option to provide additional blood draws and questionnaires over an approximately two-month period. Blood samples from the prospective study were shipped frozen or at room temperature prior to DNA extraction.

The TCR comes from a man aged 40-50 years who had recovered from COVID-19. The V gene is TRBV7-8 and the J gene is TRBJ2-2, and perhaps TRBD2 as D gene, on 5 matching bases. The sample comprised PBMCs or T cells enriched from blood (not recorded which). The bases are TGTGCCAGCAGCTTAGATCCCTCCTTCGGGGACACCGGGGAGCTGTTTTTT. It specifies CASSLDPSFGDTGELFF.